The present TCR beta chain was sequenced within a study of blood T cell repertoires in COVID-19. Between the trimmed V and J ends, which lost 5 bases and 4 bases, there was a span of 14 bases. CDR1 KGHSH and CDR2 LQKENI come from the germline V gene. The CDR3 is made up of 14 amino acids. Libraries were prepared by immunoSEQ multiplex PCR; TCRdb keeps only in-frame clonotypes and omits some of them. The sample has about 49,000 clones, around 87% seen once; the top ten hold approximately 5%. The rearrangement uses TRBV18 and TRBJ1-1, with D unclear. Material: peripheral blood. This receptor was obtained from a human donor in a cohort sampled during active COVID-19. The DNA of the CDR3 is TGTGCCAGCTCAGAGCGGGAAGGGCGCACTGAAGCTTTCTTT. This gives the protein CASSEREGRTEAFF.